This entry describes one TCR beta chain. Its matching antigen is unknown. Eight separate reactions per sample yielded the cDNA. TCRdb reprocessed the 5' RACE reads and stores each CDR3 protein as one record, lacking DNA. The data show about 160,000 distinct CDR3 sequences, and the top ten clones hold roughly 2.4%. These data are taken from a study of monozygotic twins with inflammatory bowel disease. Study results and limitations: No single strong signal or clonotype associated with IBD was supported.

The CDR3 is made up of 15 amino acids. Per germline, CDR1 SGHTA and CDR2 FQGNSA. This receptor was obtained from a human donor with ulcerative colitis or Crohn's disease, or a healthy co-twin of an affected twin (not recorded which). Sequenced material: blood. The chain links TRBV7-2 to TRBJ2-1; TCRdb calls TRBD1, which cannot be checked without DNA. This CDR3 reads CASSPRGPSYNEQFF.